Here is one T cell receptor beta chain with its context. Its antigen is unidentified. These data originate in a study of cytomegalovirus exposure and HLA in healthy donors. Study in general: Earlier, 100 million to 130 million unique TCR beta sequences were recovered from approximately 180 million T cells by an analysis. Study outcomes and limitations: In a later analysis, roughly 17,000 TCR beta sequences were associated with HLA alleles at 0.05 false discovery rate. A missense DCLRE1C variant was associated with V- and J-gene trimming of TCR beta chains in a later analysis, and an independent cohort replicated the association.

Participants comprised healthy donors of bone marrow. With 60 Vbeta and 13 Jbeta primers, the PCR was carried out. Profiling relied on immunoSEQ multiplex PCR, and the TCRdb table lists in-frame clones only, not all of them. The table has roughly 120,000 clones, approximately 81% seen once. Germline CDR1 and CDR2: LNHDA and SQIVND (reference sequence). CDR3 length: 15 amino acids. Trimming removed 6 bases from V and 6 bases from J; junction bases left unmatched: 11. Sequenced input: PBMCs. The origin of this receptor is a woman younger than 45 in good health and CMV-seronegative. The chain is built from TRBV19 and TRBJ2-7; 10 bases fit TRBD2. CDR3 region: CASRTVAGGLGEQYF. Written as DNA, the CDR3 is TGTGCCAGTAGAACCGTAGCGGGAGGCCTAGGCGAGCAGTACTTC. The full variable domain, in which reference TRBV19 and TRBJ2-7 provide the parts outside the CDR3, is DGGITQSPKYLFRKEGQNVTLSCEQNLNHDAMYWYRQDPGQGLRLIYYSQIVNDFQKGDIAEGYSVSREKKESFPLTVTSAQKNPTAFYLCASRTVAGGLGEQYFGPGTRLTVT.